This T cell receptor beta chain was retrieved from a study of shared clonotypes between healthy human individuals. General study points: Sampling was confined to blood; repertoires within tissues likely differ.

CD45RO-negative CD8 cells positively selected for CCR7 made up the naive population, which excluded terminally differentiated effector memory CD45RA+ cells. Donors were Caucasian adults residing in Nashville, Tennessee, USA. The V gene's germline CDR1 is LNHDA and CDR2 SQIVND (reference sequence). The CDR3 consists of 15 residues. Comments on this clone: Its specificity is not known. At one boundary the junction diverges from the germline segment, which might be a read error.

This table comes from immunoSEQ multiplex PCR, and its TCRdb copy is limited to in-frame clones, with some not included. Among about 2.1 million clones listed, roughly 91% were seen once. The TCR sequence derives from a man younger than 35 in good health. Some clones in this sample may be carry-over from other donors' samples. The chain has TRBV19 and TRBJ2-1; 12 bases map to TRBD2. The sequencing input was naive CD8+ T cells from PBMCs. CDR3 bases: TGTGCCAGTAGCCGGACTAGCGGGATCTACAATGAGCAGCTCTTC. Translated: CASSRTSGIYNEQLF. The full variable domain, rest sourced from reference TRBV19 and TRBJ2-1, is DGGITQSPKYLFRKEGQNVTLSCEQNLNHDAMYWYRQDPGQGLRLIYYSQIVNDFQKGDIAEGYSVSREKKESFPLTVTSAQKNPTAFYLCASSRTSGIYNEQLFGPGTRLTVL.